This is a list of T cell receptor beta chains from one sample in a study of cytomegalovirus exposure and HLA in healthy donors. Data came from immunoSEQ multiplex PCR; TCRdb stores just in-frame clones and leaves some out. The sample includes about 140,000 clones, around 72% of them seen just once. The material sequenced was PBMCs. The receptors were sampled from a woman in her thirties or forties in good health and CMV-seronegative. The CDR3 runs from the conserved cysteine through the conserved F or W. The order of the fields is J gene, V gene, clone size, D gene, CDR3 DNA, CDR3 protein. D genes are given only for firm matches. Clone sizes are given selectively: once, few, many, or a class where the clone is expanded.

J: TRBJ1-4
V: TRBV9
size: .
D: .
DNA: TGTGCCAGCAGCGTAGGAAAGCAAAGGGGTGAAAAACTGTTTTTT
CDR3: CASSVGKQRGEKLFF

J: TRBJ2-3
V: TRBV5-1
size: .
D: .
DNA: TGCGCCAGCAGCTTGGGTTCTAGCCTCAATACGCAGTATTTT
CDR3: CASSLGSSLNTQYF

J: TRBJ2-5
V: TRBV2
size: once
D: .
DNA: TGTGCCAGCAGTCAACAGGAGACCCAGTACTTC
CDR3: CASSQQETQYF

J: TRBJ1-1
V: TRBV5-4
size: .
D: TRBD1
DNA: TGTGCCAGCAGCCCCGGGACAGGATATGACACTGAAGCTTTCTTT
CDR3: CASSPGTGYDTEAFF

J: TRBJ2-5
V: TRBV4-3
size: .
D: TRBD2
DNA: TGCGCCAGCAGCCAAGACTCCAGCGGGGGGGCCAGGAAGACCCAGTACTTC
CDR3: CASSQDSSGGARKTQYF

J: TRBJ1-2
V: TRBV19
size: .
D: .
DNA: TGTGCCAGTAGTATTACAGTGGCTTCAGACTATGGCTACACCTTC
CDR3: CASSITVASDYGYTF

J: TRBJ1-2
V: TRBV6-5
size: .
D: .
DNA: TGTGCCAGCAGTTCTGAGTCCCTCTATGGCTACACCTTC
CDR3: CASSSESLYGYTF

J: TRBJ1-1
V: TRBV27
size: once
D: .
DNA: TGTGCCAGCAGTTTAGGAGGGCCTAACACTGAAGCTTTCTTT
CDR3: CASSLGGPNTEAFF

J: TRBJ2-2
V: TRBV11-2
size: many
D: TRBD1
DNA: TGTGCCAGCAGCCCGAGACAGGGAGCCGGGGAGCTGTTTTTT
CDR3: CASSPRQGAGELFF

J: TRBJ2-3
V: TRBV15
size: once
D: TRBD1
DNA: TGTGCCACCAGCAGCAGACAGGGTTTGTCAGATACGCAGTATTTT
CDR3: CATSSRQGLSDTQYF

J: TRBJ1-4
V: TRBV5-5
size: few
D: TRBD1
DNA: TGTGCCAGCAGCTTGGGGACAGGGGGTGAAAAACTGTTTTTT
CDR3: CASSLGTGGEKLFF

J: TRBJ1-2
V: TRBV28
size: .
D: .
DNA: TGTGCCAGCAGTTTAACTCAGGGGACCTATGGCTACACCTTC
CDR3: CASSLTQGTYGYTF

J: TRBJ1-1
V: TRBV14
size: .
D: .
DNA: TGTGCCAGCAGCCAAGATTCGAGAGGGTACACTGAAGCTTTCTTT
CDR3: CASSQDSRGYTEAFF

J: TRBJ1-1
V: TRBV19
size: once
D: .
DNA: TGTGCCAGTAGTAACAGGGTTACGGACACTGAAGCTTTCTTT
CDR3: CASSNRVTDTEAFF

J: TRBJ2-2
V: TRBV9
size: .
D: .
DNA: TGTGCCAGCAGTAGGACAGAATCGAACACCGGGGAGCTGTTTTTT
CDR3: CASSRTESNTGELFF

J: TRBJ1-5
V: TRBV9
size: once
D: .
DNA: TGTGCCAGCAGCGTAGCCCCCGAGGGAGGGCAGCCCCAGCATTTT
CDR3: CASSVAPEGGQPQHF

J: TRBJ2-2
V: TRBV7-9
size: once
D: .
DNA: TGTGCCAGCAGCCCTCTAGCCCTCACCGGGGAGCTGTTTTTT
CDR3: CASSPLALTGELFF

J: TRBJ1-2
V: TRBV7-9
size: .
D: TRBD1
DNA: TGTTCCAGCAGCTTCAACAGGGGGACTATTTATGGCTACACCTTC
CDR3: CSSSFNRGTIYGYTF

J: TRBJ1-4
V: TRBV4-2
size: .
D: .
DNA: TGTGCCAGCAGCCAAGATCGAGGAAATGAAAAACTGTTTTTT
CDR3: CASSQDRGNEKLFF

J: TRBJ2-5
V: TRBV11-2
size: .
D: .
DNA: TGTGCCAGCAGCTTAGTGGGGGCATTGTTGGAGACCCAGTACTTC
CDR3: CASSLVGALLETQYF

J: TRBJ2-2
V: TRBV5-4
size: .
D: .
DNA: TGTGCCAGCAGCTTGGGCGCCGCGAACACCGGGGAGCTGTTTTTT
CDR3: CASSLGAANTGELFF

J: TRBJ2-1
V: TRBV9
size: once
D: .
DNA: TGTGCCAGCAGCGTGGAGCTGAGCTCCTACAATGAGCAGTTCTTC
CDR3: CASSVELSSYNEQFF

J: TRBJ1-2
V: TRBV9
size: .
D: TRBD1
DNA: TGTGCCAGCAGCCCCGGGACAGACTATGGCTACACCTTC
CDR3: CASSPGTDYGYTF

J: TRBJ2-3
V: TRBV7-6
size: .
D: .
DNA: TGTGCCAGCAGCCAAGCTAGCACAGATACGCAGTATTTT
CDR3: CASSQASTDTQYF

J: TRBJ2-5
V: TRBV1
size: .
D: .
DNA: TGCACCAGCAGCCAAGGGAATAGCTACCAGCCCCAAGAGACCCAGTACTTC
CDR3: CTSSQGNSYQPQETQYF

J: TRBJ2-5
V: TRBV9
size: .
D: TRBD2
DNA: TGTGCCAGCAGCGTAGGACTAGCGGGGGCCCAGGGGGAGACCCAGTACTTC
CDR3: CASSVGLAGAQGETQYF

J: TRBJ1-5
V: TRBV14
size: .
D: .
DNA: TGTGCCAGCAGCCAACGAGATCAGCCCCAGCATTTT
CDR3: CASSQRDQPQHF

J: TRBJ2-3
V: TRBV5-1
size: .
D: .
DNA: TGCGCCAGCAGCTTCAATCCCGGGACACACGAGGATACGCAGTATTTT
CDR3: CASSFNPGTHEDTQYF

J: TRBJ2-1
V: TRBV7-9
size: few
D: .
DNA: TGTGCCAGCAGCTTCCTACAGGGATCCTACAATGAGCAGTTCTTC
CDR3: CASSFLQGSYNEQFF

J: TRBJ1-3
V: TRBV11-2
size: .
D: .
DNA: TGTGCCAGCAGCTTAGATCGATCGACAGGTGGGACCATATATTTT
CDR3: CASSLDRSTGGTIYF

J: TRBJ1-3
V: TRBV28
size: .
D: TRBD1
DNA: TGTGCCAGCAGTACACAGGGGACCGGGAACACCATATATTTT
CDR3: CASSTQGTGNTIYF

J: TRBJ1-3
V: TRBV18
size: .
D: .
DNA: TGTGCCAGCTCACGAGACAGGCCCTCTGGAAACACCATATATTTT
CDR3: CASSRDRPSGNTIYF

J: TRBJ1-2
V: TRBV4-2
size: .
D: .
DNA: TGTGCCAGCAGCCAAGATAGACAGGCCGGCCTAGGCTACACCTTC
CDR3: CASSQDRQAGLGYTF